The clone carrying this T cell receptor beta chain occurred a few times. The data belong to a study of blood T cells in healthy people across ages. Primers used in a second PCR of about 6 to 12 cycles were a sample-barcoded 5' primer and a J-beta primer mix. MiXCR, applied by TCRdb to the 5' RACE reads, yields one record per CDR3 protein. The top ten clones hold about 3.8% of a sample with some 1,500,000 distinct CDR3 sequences, approximately 43% of them seen once. PBMCs, at least 7 million per sample, were isolated. The source material was blood. This sequence was found in a young woman in good health.

Written as DNA, the CDR3 is TGTGCCAGCACCGACAGGATCTATGGCTACACCTTC. This encodes CASTDRIYGYTF. The V call is TRBV28, the J call TRBJ1-2, with a tentative D call TRBD1 (6 bases). The V end was cut by 7 bases, the J end by 4 bases, with 10 bases between. Germline V gene sequence: CDR1 MDHEN, CDR2 SYDVKM. This CDR3 is 12 amino acids long.